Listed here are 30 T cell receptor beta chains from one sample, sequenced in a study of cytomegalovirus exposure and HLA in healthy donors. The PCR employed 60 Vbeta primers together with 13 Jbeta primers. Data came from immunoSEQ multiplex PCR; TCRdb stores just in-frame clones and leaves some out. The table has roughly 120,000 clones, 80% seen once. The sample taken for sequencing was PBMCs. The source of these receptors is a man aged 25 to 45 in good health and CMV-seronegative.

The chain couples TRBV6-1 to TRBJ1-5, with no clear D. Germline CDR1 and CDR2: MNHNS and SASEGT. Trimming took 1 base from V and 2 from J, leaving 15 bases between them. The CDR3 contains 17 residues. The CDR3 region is CASSEGLAGIGNQPQHF. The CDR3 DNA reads TGTGCCAGCAGTGAAGGTCTCGCGGGGATTGGCAATCAGCCCCAGCATTTT.

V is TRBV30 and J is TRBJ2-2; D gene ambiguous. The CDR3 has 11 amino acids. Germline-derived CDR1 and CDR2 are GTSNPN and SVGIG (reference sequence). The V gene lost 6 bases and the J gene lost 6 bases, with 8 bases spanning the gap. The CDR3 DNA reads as TGTGCCTGTAGAATCGCCGGGGAGCTGTTTTTT. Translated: CACRIAGELFF. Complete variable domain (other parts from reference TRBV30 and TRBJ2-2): SQTIHQWPATLVQPVGSPLSLECTVEGTSNPNLYWYRQAAGRGLQLLFYSVGIGQISSEVPQNLSASRPQDRQFILSSKKLLLSDSGFYLCACRIAGELFFGEGSRLTVL.

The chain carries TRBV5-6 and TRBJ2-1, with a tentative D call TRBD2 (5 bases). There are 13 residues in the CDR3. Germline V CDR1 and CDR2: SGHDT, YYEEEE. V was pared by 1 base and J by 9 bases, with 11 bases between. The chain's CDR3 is CASSLYVRGEQFF. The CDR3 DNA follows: TGTGCCAGCAGCTTGTATGTACGGGGTGAGCAGTTCTTC.

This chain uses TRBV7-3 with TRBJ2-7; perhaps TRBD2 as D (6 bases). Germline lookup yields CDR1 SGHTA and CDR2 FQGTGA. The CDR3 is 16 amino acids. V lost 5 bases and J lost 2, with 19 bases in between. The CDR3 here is CASSPLGGFVTYEQYF. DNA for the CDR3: TGTGCCAGCAGCCCCCTAGGAGGGTTTGTAACCTACGAGCAGTACTTC.

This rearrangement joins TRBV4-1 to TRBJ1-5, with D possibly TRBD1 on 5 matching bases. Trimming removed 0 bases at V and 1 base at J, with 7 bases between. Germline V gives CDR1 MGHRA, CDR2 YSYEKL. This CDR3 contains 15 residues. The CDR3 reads CASSQDGGSNQPQHF. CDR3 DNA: TGCGCCAGCAGCCAAGACGGGGGAAGCAATCAGCCCCAGCATTTT.

CDR3 nucleotide sequence: TGCGCCAGCAGTTCGGGGGGCAGACTGGGCACTGAAGCTTTCTTT. It encodes CASSSGGRLGTEAFF. The rearrangement joins TRBV5-1 to TRBJ1-1; D may be TRBD1 (6 bases). V lost 5 bases and J 4 bases, leaving 18 bases between the germline ends. The CDR3 totals 15 residues. Germline V lookup: CDR1 SGHRS, CDR2 YFSETQ.

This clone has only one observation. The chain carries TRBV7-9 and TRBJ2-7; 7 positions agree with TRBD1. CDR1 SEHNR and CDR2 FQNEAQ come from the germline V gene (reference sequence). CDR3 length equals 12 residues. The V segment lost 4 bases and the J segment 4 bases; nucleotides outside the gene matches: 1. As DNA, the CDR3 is TGTGCCAGCAGCTCGACAGGGTACGAGCAGTACTTC. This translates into CASSSTGYEQYF.

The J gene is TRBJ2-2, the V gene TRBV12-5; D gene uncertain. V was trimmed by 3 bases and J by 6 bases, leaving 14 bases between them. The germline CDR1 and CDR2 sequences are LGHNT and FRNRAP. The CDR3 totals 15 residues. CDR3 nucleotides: TGTGCTAGTGGTTTCGCTAGGAGTGGCTCCGGGGAGCTGTTTTTT. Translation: CASGFARSGSGELFF.

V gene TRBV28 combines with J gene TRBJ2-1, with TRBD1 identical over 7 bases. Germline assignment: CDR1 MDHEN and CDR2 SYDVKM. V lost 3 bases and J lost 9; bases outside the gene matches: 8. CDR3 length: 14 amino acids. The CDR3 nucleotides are TGTGCCAGCAGTTTTCCGACAGGGACGCGTGAGCAGTTCTTC. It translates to CASSFPTGTREQFF.

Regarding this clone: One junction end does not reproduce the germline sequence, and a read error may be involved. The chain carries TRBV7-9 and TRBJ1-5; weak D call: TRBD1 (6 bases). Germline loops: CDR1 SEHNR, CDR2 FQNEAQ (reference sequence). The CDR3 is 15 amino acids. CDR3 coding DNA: TGTTCCAGCAGCTTAGAGGGGGAGAGGGATCAGCCCCAGCATTTT. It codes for CSSSLEGERDQPQHF.

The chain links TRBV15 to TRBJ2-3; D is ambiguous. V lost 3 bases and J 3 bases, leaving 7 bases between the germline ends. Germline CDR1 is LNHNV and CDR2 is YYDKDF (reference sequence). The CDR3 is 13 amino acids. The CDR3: CATSRPGTDTQYF. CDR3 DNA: TGTGCCACCAGCAGGCCAGGTACAGATACGCAGTATTTT.

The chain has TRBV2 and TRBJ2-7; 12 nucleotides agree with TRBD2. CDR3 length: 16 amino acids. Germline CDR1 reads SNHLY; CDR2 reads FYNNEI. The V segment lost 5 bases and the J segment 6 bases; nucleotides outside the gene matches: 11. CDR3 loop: CASSSTPSGRAVEQYF. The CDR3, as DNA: TGTGCCAGCAGTAGTACCCCTAGCGGGAGGGCCGTCGAGCAGTACTTC.

CDR3 DNA sequence: TGTGCCAGTAGTATTGGTAGCGCTGCTTCCTACGAGCAGTACTTC. Its protein product is CASSIGSAASYEQYF. The J gene is TRBJ2-7, the V gene TRBV19; D might be TRBD2 (5 bases). The germline V gene has CDR1 LNHDA and CDR2 SQIVND (reference sequence). Deletions cut 3 bases from V and 1 base from J, with 13 bases between. CDR3 length: 15 amino acids.

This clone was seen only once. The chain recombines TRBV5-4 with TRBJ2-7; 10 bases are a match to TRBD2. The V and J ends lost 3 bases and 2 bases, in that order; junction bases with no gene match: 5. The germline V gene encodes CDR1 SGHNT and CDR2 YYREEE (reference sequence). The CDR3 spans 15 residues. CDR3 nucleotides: TGTGCCAGCAGCTCTCGAGCGGGAGGGCCCTACGAGCAGTACTTC. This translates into CASSSRAGGPYEQYF.

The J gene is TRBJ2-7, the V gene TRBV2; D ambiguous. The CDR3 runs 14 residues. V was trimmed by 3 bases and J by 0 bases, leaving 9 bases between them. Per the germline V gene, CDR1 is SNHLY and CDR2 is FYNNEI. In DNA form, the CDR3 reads TGTGCCAGCAGTGAGTCGCTCGGCTCCTACGAGCAGTACTTC. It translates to CASSESLGSYEQYF.

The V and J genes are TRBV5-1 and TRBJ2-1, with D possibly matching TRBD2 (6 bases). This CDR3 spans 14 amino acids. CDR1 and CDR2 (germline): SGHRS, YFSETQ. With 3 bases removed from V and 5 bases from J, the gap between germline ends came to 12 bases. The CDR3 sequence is CASSSRDLDNEQFF. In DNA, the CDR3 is TGCGCCAGCAGCTCCCGGGACTTGGACAATGAGCAGTTCTTC.

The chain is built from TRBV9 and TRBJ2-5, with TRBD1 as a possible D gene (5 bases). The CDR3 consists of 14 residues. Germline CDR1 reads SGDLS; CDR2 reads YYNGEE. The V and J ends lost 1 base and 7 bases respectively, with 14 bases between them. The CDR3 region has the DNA TGTGCCAGCAGCGTATATCGGTCCCAGGGGACCCAGTACTTC. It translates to CASSVYRSQGTQYF.

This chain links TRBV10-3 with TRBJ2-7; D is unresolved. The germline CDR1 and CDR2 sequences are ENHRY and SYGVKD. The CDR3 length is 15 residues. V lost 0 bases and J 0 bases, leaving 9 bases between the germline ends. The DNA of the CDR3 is TGTGCCATCAGTGAGTCGGCTGGCCCCTCCTACGAGCAGTACTTC. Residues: CAISESAGPSYEQYF.

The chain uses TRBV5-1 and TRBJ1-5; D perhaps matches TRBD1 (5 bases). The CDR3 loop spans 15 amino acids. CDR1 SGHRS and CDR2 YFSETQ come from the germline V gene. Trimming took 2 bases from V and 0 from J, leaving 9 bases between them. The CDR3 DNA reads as TGCGCCAGCAGCTTACGGGGGGATAGCAATCAGCCCCAGCATTTT. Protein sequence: CASSLRGDSNQPQHF.

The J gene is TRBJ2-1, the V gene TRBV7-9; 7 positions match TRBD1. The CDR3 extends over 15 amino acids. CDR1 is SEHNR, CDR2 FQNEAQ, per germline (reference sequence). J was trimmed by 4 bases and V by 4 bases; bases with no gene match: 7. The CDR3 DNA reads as TGTGCCAGCAGCTCCGGGCAGGGGGAATACAATGAGCAGTTCTTC. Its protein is CASSSGQGEYNEQFF.

The CDR3 bases are TGTGCCAGCAGCTACTACAGGGAAAATTCCTACGAGCAGTACTTC. This encodes CASSYYRENSYEQYF. The V call is TRBV5-6, the J call TRBJ2-7; maybe TRBD1 (6 bases). CDR3 length equals 15 residues. Germline V gene lookup returns CDR1 SGHDT and CDR2 YYEEEE. Deletions cut 3 bases from V and 1 base from J, with 14 bases between.

CDR3 sequence reads: CAWSGGGGETQYF. In nucleotides, the CDR3 is TGTGCCTGGAGTGGGGGCGGGGGAGAGACCCAGTACTTC. This chain connects TRBV30 to TRBJ2-5; 7 bases are a match to TRBD2. The CDR3 spans 13 residues. The ends lost 1 base at V and 4 bases at J; junction bases unmatched: 3. Looked up from germline, CDR1 is GTSNPN and CDR2 is SVGIG (reference sequence).

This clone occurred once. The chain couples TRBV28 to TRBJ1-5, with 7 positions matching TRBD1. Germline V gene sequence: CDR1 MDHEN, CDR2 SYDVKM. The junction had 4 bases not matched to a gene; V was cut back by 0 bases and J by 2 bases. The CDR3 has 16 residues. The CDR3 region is CASSLWQGEGNQPQHF. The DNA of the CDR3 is TGTGCCAGCAGTTTATGGCAGGGGGAAGGCAATCAGCCCCAGCATTTT. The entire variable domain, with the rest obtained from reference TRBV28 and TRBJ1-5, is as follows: DVKVTQSSRYLVKRTGEKVFLECVQDMDHENMFWYRQDPGLGLRLIYFSYDVKMKEKGDIPEGYSVSREKKERFSLILESASTNQTSMYLCASSLWQGEGNQPQHFGDGTRLSIL.

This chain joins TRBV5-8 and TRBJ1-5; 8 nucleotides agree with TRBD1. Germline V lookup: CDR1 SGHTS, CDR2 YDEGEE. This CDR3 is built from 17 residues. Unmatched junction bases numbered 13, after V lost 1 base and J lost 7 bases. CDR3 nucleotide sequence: TGTGCCAGCAGCTTGAAGTATCAGGGGGCTTTAAGACAGCCCCAGCATTTT. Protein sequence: CASSLKYQGALRQPQHF.

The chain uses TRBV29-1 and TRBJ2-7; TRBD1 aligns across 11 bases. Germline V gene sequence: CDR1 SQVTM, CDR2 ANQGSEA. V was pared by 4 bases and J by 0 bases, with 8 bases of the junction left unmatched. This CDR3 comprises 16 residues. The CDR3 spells CSVGGQGDYSSYEQYF. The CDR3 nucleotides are TGCAGCGTTGGGGGACAGGGGGACTACTCCTCCTACGAGCAGTACTTC.

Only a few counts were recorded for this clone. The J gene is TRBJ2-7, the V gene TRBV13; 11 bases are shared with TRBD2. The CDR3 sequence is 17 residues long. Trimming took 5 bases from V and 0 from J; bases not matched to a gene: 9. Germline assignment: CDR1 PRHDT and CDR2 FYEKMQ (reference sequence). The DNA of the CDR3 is TGTGCCAGCAGCCGTGGGACTAGCGGACTGAGCTCCTACGAGCAGTACTTC. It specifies CASSRGTSGLSSYEQYF.

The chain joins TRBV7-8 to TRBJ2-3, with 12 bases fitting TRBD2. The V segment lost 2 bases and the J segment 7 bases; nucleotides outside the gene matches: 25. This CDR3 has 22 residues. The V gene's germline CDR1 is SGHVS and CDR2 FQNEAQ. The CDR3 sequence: CASSLWAGPASGRASGLNTQYF. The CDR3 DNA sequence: TGTGCCAGCAGCTTATGGGCGGGACCTGCTAGCGGGAGGGCCTCGGGTCTTAATACGCAGTATTTT.

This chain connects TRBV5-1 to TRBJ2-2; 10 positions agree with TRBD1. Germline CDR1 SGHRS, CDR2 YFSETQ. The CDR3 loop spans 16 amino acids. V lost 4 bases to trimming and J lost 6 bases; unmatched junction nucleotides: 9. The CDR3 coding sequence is TGCGCCAGCAGCGTCAGACAGGGGGCGCAGCCCGGGGAGCTGTTTTTT. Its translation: CASSVRQGAQPGELFF.

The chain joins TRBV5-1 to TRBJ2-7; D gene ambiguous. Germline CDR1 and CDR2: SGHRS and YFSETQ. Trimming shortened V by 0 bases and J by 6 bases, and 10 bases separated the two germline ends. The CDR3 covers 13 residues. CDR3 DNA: TGCGCCAGCAGCTTGGCCGGTCGCTCCGAGCAGTACTTC. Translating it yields CASSLAGRSEQYF.

Written as DNA, the CDR3 is TGTGCCAGCAGGCTAGGGACTAGCGGCTTCACAGATACGCAGTATTTT. Translated: CASRLGTSGFTDTQYF. The genes are TRBV5-4 and TRBJ2-3; 11 bases line up with TRBD2. This CDR3 has 16 residues. Trimming cost V 5 bases and J 2 bases; bases outside gene matches: 7. Germline V gene sequence: CDR1 SGHNT, CDR2 YYREEE (reference sequence). The entire variable domain, with the rest obtained from reference TRBV5-4 and TRBJ2-3, is as follows: ETGVTQSPTHLIKTRGQQVTLRCSSQSGHNTVSWYQQALGQGPQFIFQYYREEENGRGNFPPRFSGLQFPNYSSELNVNALELDDSALYLCASRLGTSGFTDTQYFGPGTRLTVL.